This entry lists 22 T cell receptor beta chains sequenced from one sample in a study of shared T cell receptors in the human thymus. Profiling relied on immunoSEQ multiplex PCR, and the TCRdb table lists in-frame clones only, not all of them. The data show 550,000 to 800,000 clones, approximately 85% seen once. The same sample was also used in a study of human thymus T cells.

Material for sequencing was thymocytes. Every receptor here comes from a girl under two years old with a congenital heart defect.

With respect to this clone: Compared with germline, one end of the junction differs, possibly owing to a read error. This chain uses TRBV5-1 with TRBJ2-3; tentatively, D is TRBD1 (5 bases). The CDR3 has 15 residues. CDR1 and CDR2 from the germline V gene are SGHRS and YFSETQ. The CDR3 loop reads CASSLGRQSTDTQYF. In nucleotides, the CDR3 is TGCGCCAGCAGCCTGGGAAGACAGAGCACGGATACGCAGTATTTT.

V usage is TRBV5-4 and J usage is TRBJ1-3; D ambiguous. The CDR3 has 15 residues. Looked up from germline, CDR1 is SGHNT and CDR2 is YYREEE (reference sequence). V gave up 4 bases and J gave up 4 bases, with 15 bases separating them. The CDR3 here is CASSATPTDGNTIYF. In DNA, the CDR3 is TGTGCCAGCAGCGCGACCCCCACAGACGGAAACACCATATATTTT.

This chain joins TRBV10-2 and TRBJ2-5; possibly TRBD2 for D (6 bases). The closer fit of TRBJ2-7 to the DNA end suggests the J call may be wrong. The germline V gene encodes CDR1 WSHSY and CDR2 SAAADI. The CDR3 spans 14 residues. The CDR3 sequence: CASSDRDLSYEQYF. The CDR3 nucleotides read TGCGCCAGCAGTGATAGGGACTTGTCCTACGAGCAGTACTTC.

V is TRBV7-9 and J is TRBJ2-7; TRBD2 matches at 10 bases. Germline V CDR1 and CDR2: SEHNR, FQNEAQ (reference sequence). The CDR3 length is 16 residues. V was pared by 5 bases and J by 4 bases, with 11 bases of the junction left unmatched. The CDR3 loop is CASSHPGLAGDYEQYF. The CDR3 coding sequence is TGTGCCAGCAGCCATCCCGGCCTAGCGGGGGATTACGAGCAGTACTTC.

This chain joins TRBV27 and TRBJ1-2, with 9 bases that match TRBD1. Germline CDR1 and CDR2: MNHEY and SMNVEV (reference sequence). V lost 6 bases and J lost 7; bases outside the gene matches: 15. This CDR3 has 16 amino acids. The CDR3 nucleotides read TGTGCCAGCAGCCCCATCCGGGACAGGGAGCGATGTGGCTACACCTTC. It codes for CASSPIRDRERCGYTF.

The CDR3 nucleotides read TGCGCCAGCAGCTTGGAAGGGGGTAATGAGCAGTTCTTC. This translates into CASSLEGGNEQFF. The chain couples TRBV5-1 to TRBJ2-1; D possibly corresponds to TRBD1 (6 bases). This CDR3 has 13 residues. Trimming took 0 bases from V and 7 from J, leaving 8 bases between them. The V gene's germline CDR1 is SGHRS and CDR2 YFSETQ.

The rearrangement joins TRBV14 to TRBJ2-1; TRBD1 matches 9 bases. This CDR3 has 14 amino acids. Looked up from germline, CDR1 is SGHDN and CDR2 is FVKESK. Trimming took 1 base from V and 7 from J; bases not matched to a gene: 2. CDR3 sequence: CASSQAGTGNEQFF. The DNA of the CDR3 is TGTGCCAGCAGCCAAGCCGGGACAGGGAATGAGCAGTTCTTC.

The CDR3 DNA reads TGTGCCAGCAGCACTAGCGGGGGAGAGATAGATACGCAGTATTTT. It encodes CASSTSGGEIDTQYF. The chain links TRBV2 to TRBJ2-3, with 11 bases that match TRBD2. V gave up 6 bases and J gave up 5 bases; unmatched junction bases: 7. Germline V gene data show CDR1 as SNHLY and CDR2 as FYNNEI. CDR3 length: 15 residues.

This chain links TRBV6-6 with TRBJ1-2; D gene uncertain. Germline CDR1 MNHNY, CDR2 SVGAGI (reference sequence). V was clipped by 10 bases and J by 4 bases, with 22 bases between them. The CDR3 has 15 residues. The CDR3 bases are TGTGCCACGTCATCTTCCCCCGTGTTCGGCTATGGCTACACCTTC. Translated: CATSSSPVFGYGYTF.

This sequence joins TRBV5-1 and TRBJ1-4; D call uncertain. This CDR3 is built from 15 residues. Looked up from germline, CDR1 is SGHRS and CDR2 is YFSETQ. Trimming took off 4 bases at V and 4 bases at J, with 14 bases between the two ends. Here the CDR3 reads CASSDHREYNEKLFF. CDR3 in DNA: TGCGCCAGCAGCGACCACCGGGAGTATAATGAAAAACTGTTTTTT.

The chain uses TRBV4-3 and TRBJ1-4, with 9 nucleotides matching TRBD1. This CDR3 spans 16 amino acids. Germline loops: CDR1 LGHNA, CDR2 YSLEER. The J segment lost 11 bases and the V segment lost 1 base, leaving 11 bases of the junction unmatched. The CDR3 region has the DNA TGCGCCAGCAGCCAAGGGACCGGGACAGGGAGTGGCAAACTGTTTTTT. The encoded protein is CASSQGTGTGSGKLFF.

This clone was seen only once. The genes are TRBV5-1 and TRBJ2-7; 7 nucleotides match TRBD1. V lost 0 bases and J lost 3; bases outside the gene matches: 6. The CDR3 is 15 amino acids. Per the germline V gene, CDR1 is SGHRS and CDR2 is YFSETQ. The CDR3 DNA is TGCGCCAGCAGCTTGGGGGGATGGGACAGCTACGAGCAGTACTTC. Encoded protein: CASSLGGWDSYEQYF.

The V call is TRBV28, the J call TRBJ1-1, with D hard to call. This CDR3 region has 15 residues. With 7 bases removed from V and 1 base from J, the gap between germline ends came to 16 bases. Germline CDR1 and CDR2: MDHEN and SYDVKM. The CDR3 nucleotides read TGTGCCAGCATCTCGGGGATCTGGGAGAACACTGAAGCTTTCTTT. It yields the protein CASISGIWENTEAFF.

This chain joins TRBV5-5 and TRBJ2-5, with D possibly matching TRBD2 (5 bases). CDR1 SGHKS and CDR2 YYEKEE come from the germline V gene (reference sequence). The CDR3 totals 14 residues. The V end lost 5 bases, the J end lost 4 bases, and 15 bases lay between the germline ends. The DNA for the CDR3 is TGTGCCAGCAGTTATGACTACCCGCGAGAGACCCAGTACTTC. Protein product: CASSYDYPRETQYF.

The chain employs TRBV6-4 and TRBJ2-7; 7 bases are a match to TRBD1. Germline CDR1 and CDR2: MRHNA and SNTAGT. The CDR3 sequence is 16 residues long. V gave up 6 bases and J gave up 4 bases; unmatched junction bases: 15. The chain's CDR3 is CASSERVTGNRYEQYF. DNA for the CDR3: TGTGCCAGCAGCGAACGAGTGACAGGGAATAGGTACGAGCAGTACTTC.

The CDR3 loop reads CASSPSGGTTDTQYF. Here the CDR3 DNA reads TGTGCCAGCAGTCCAAGCGGGGGGACCACAGATACGCAGTATTTT. This chain links TRBV6-5 with TRBJ2-3; TRBD2 aligns across 9 bases. Germline CDR1 is MNHEY and CDR2 is SVGAGI. The V gene end was trimmed by 5 bases and the J gene end by 2 bases; junction bases not matched to a gene: 5. This CDR3 has 15 residues.

V and J are TRBV20-1 and TRBJ2-1; perhaps TRBD1 as D (5 bases). CDR1 DFQATT and CDR2 SNEGSKA come from the germline V gene (reference sequence). V lost 7 bases and J 6 bases, leaving 10 bases between the germline ends. The CDR3 has 11 residues. This chain's CDR3 is CSVDSPNEQFF. CDR3 nucleotides: TGCAGTGTCGACAGCCCCAATGAGCAGTTCTTC.

The chain joins TRBV5-5 to TRBJ2-5; 7 bases align to TRBD1. After removal of 5 bases from V and 6 bases from J, the junction contained 7 bases not matched to a gene. The CDR3 length is 13 residues. Germline CDR1 and CDR2: SGHKS and YYEKEE (reference sequence). The CDR3 DNA reads TGTGCCAGCAGTGGACAGGTCCTGAAGACCCAGTACTTC. Protein: CASSGQVLKTQYF. The full variable domain, completed using reference TRBV5-5 and TRBJ2-5, is DAGVTQSPTHLIKTRGQQVTLRCSPISGHKSVSWYQQVLGQGPQFIFQYYEKEERGRGNFPDRFSARQFPNYSSELNVNALLLGDSALYLCASSGQVLKTQYFGPGTRLLVL.

The chain carries TRBV28 and TRBJ1-4; 7 nucleotides match TRBD1. The CDR3 has 18 residues. V trimming: 4 bases; J trimming: 0 bases; junction bases outside the gene matches: 11. From germline, CDR1 is MDHEN and CDR2 SYDVKM. Written as DNA, the CDR3 is TGTGCCAGCAGTTGTAGGACAGGACTACACGCAACTAATGAAAAACTGTTTTTT. It encodes CASSCRTGLHATNEKLFF.

The chain recombines TRBV7-2 with TRBJ2-5, with a tentative D call TRBD1 (5 bases). The closer fit of TRBJ2-7 to the DNA end suggests the J call may be wrong. Germline V CDR1 and CDR2: SGHTA, FQGNSA. This CDR3 is built from 16 residues. The CDR3 here is CASSYIPGYLSYEQYF. The DNA for the CDR3 is TGTGCCAGCAGTTATATCCCAGGGTACCTGTCCTACGAGCAGTACTTC.

The chain employs TRBV10-2 and TRBJ1-2, with D possibly matching TRBD1 (6 bases). Germline CDR1 and CDR2: WSHSY and SAAADI. V dropped 7 bases and J dropped 3 bases, with 18 bases sitting between them. The length of the CDR3 is 15 residues. CDR3 sequence: CASTWGGRGDYGYTF. The CDR3 DNA follows: TGCGCCAGCACATGGGGGGGCCGAGGGGACTATGGCTACACCTTC.

This chain joins TRBV14 and TRBJ1-6, with D maybe TRBD1 (6 bases). CDR1 is SGHDN and CDR2 is FVKESK in the germline V gene. The CDR3 runs to 19 residues. Trimming left V 0 bases short and J 8 bases short, with 23 bases between. DNA of the CDR3: TGTGCCAGCAGCCAAGAGTGGACAGCCTCCGAGGGAGACTATTCACCCCTCCACTTT. Translated: CASSQEWTASEGDYSPLHF.